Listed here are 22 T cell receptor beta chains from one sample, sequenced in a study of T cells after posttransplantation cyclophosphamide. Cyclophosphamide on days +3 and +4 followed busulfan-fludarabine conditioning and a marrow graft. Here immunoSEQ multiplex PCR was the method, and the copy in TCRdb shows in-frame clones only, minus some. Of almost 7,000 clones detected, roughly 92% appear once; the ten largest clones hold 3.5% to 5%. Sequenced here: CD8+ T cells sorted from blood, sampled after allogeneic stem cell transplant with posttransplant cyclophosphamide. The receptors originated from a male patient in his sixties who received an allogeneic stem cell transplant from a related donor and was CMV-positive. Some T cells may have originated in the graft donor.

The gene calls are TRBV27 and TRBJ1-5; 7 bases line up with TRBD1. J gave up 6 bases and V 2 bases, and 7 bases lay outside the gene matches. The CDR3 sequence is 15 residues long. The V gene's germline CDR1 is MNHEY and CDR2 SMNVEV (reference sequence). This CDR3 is CASSLGKTGAQPQHF. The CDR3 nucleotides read TGTGCCAGCAGTTTAGGGAAAACAGGGGCTCAGCCCCAGCATTTT.

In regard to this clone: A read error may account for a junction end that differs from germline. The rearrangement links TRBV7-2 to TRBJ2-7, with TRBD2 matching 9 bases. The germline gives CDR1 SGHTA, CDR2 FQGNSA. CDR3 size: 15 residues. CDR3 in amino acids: CASSLAGRDFDEQYF. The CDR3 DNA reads TGTGCCAGCAGCCTAGCGGGAAGGGACTTCGACGAGCAGTACTTC.

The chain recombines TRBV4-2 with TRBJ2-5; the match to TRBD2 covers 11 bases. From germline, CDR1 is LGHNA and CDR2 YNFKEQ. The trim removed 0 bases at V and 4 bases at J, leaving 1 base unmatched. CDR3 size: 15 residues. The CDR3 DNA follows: TGTGCCAGCAGCCAAGATAGCGGGGGGGCAGAGACCCAGTACTTC. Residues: CASSQDSGGAETQYF.

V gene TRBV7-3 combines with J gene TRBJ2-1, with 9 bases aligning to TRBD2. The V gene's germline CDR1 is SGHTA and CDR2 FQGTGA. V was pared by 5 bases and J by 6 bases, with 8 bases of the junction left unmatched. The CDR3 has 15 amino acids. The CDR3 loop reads CASSPSGTGVNEQFF. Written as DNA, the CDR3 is TGTGCCAGCAGCCCTAGCGGGACCGGGGTCAATGAGCAGTTCTTC.

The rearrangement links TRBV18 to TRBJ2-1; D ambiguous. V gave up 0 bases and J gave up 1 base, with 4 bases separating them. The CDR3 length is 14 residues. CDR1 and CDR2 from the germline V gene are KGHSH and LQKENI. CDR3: CASSPPESYNEQFF. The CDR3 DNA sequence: TGTGCCAGCTCACCACCAGAGTCCTACAATGAGCAGTTCTTC.

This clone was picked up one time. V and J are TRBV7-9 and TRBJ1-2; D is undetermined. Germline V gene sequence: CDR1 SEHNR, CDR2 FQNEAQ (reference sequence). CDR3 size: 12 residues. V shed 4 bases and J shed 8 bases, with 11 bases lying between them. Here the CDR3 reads CASSYSGVGYTF. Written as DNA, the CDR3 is TGTGCCAGCAGCTACAGCGGTGTGGGCTACACCTTC.

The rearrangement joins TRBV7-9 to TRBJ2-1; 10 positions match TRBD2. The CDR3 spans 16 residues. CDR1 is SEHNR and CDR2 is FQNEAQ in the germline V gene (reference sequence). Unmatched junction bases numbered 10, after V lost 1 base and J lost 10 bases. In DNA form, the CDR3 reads TGTGCCAGCAGCTTAGAAGCGGGGGGGCCAGGTCCGGAGCAGTTCTTC. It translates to CASSLEAGGPGPEQFF. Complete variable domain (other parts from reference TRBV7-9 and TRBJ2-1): DTGVSQNPRHKITKRGQNVTFRCDPISEHNRLYWYRQTLGQGPEFLTYFQNEAQLEKSRLLSDRFSAERPKGSFSTLEIQRTEQGDSAMYLCASSLEAGGPGPEQFFGPGTRLTVL.

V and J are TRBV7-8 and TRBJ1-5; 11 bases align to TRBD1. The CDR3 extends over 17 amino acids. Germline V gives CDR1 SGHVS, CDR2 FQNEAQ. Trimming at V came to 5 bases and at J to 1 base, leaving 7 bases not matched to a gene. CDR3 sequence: CASSRTGTGGSNQPQHF. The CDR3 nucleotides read TGTGCCAGCAGCCGAACCGGGACAGGGGGGAGCAATCAGCCCCAGCATTTT.

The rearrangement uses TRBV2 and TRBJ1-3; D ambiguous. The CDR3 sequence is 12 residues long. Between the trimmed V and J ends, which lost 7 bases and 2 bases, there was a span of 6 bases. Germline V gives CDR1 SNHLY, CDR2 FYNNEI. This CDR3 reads CASTRAGNTIYF. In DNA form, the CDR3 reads TGTGCCAGCACCCGGGCTGGAAACACCATATATTTT. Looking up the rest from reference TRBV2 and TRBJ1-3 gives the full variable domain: EPEVTQTPSHQVTQMGQEVILRCVPISNHLYFYWYRQILGQKVEFLVSFYNNEISEKSEIFDDQFSVERPDGSNFTLKIRSTKLEDSAMYFCASTRAGNTIYFGEGSWLTVV.

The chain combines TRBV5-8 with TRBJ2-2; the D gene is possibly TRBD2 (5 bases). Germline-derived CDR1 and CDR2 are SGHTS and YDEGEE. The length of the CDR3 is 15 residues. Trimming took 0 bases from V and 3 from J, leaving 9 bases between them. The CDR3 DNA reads TGTGCCAGCAGCTTGGGAGGGATCGACACCGGGGAGCTGTTTTTT. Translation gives CASSLGGIDTGELFF.

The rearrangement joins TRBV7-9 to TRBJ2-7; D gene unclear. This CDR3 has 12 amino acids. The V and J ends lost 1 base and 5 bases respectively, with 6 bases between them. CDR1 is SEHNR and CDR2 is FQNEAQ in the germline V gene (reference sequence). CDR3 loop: CASSLVSDEQYF. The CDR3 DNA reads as TGTGCCAGCAGCTTAGTGAGTGACGAGCAGTACTTC.

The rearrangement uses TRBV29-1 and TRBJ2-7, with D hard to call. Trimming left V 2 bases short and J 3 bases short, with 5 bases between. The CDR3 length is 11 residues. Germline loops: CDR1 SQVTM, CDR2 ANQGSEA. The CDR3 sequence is CSVEIGYEQYF. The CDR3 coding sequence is TGCAGCGTTGAAATCGGCTACGAGCAGTACTTC.

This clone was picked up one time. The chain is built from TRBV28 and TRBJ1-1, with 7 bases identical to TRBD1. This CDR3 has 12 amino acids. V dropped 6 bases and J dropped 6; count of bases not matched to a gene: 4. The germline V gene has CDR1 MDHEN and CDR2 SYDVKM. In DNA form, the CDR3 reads TGTGCCAGCAGGACCAGGGGGTCTGAAGCTTTCTTT. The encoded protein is CASRTRGSEAFF.

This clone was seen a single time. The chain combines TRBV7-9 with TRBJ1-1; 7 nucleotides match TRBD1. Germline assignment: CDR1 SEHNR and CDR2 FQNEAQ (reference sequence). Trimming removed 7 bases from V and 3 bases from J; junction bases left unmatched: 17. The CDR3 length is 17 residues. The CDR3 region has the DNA TGTGCCAGCACCCATAGGGTAGGAGGGGGCGTCGACACTGAAGCTTTCTTT. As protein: CASTHRVGGGVDTEAFF.

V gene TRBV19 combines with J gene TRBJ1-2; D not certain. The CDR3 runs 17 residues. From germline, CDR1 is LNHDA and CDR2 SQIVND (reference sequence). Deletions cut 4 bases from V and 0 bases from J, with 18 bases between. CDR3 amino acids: CASSTSLRHGTNYGYTF. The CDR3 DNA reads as TGTGCCAGTAGTACCAGCCTAAGACACGGAACTAACTATGGCTACACCTTC.

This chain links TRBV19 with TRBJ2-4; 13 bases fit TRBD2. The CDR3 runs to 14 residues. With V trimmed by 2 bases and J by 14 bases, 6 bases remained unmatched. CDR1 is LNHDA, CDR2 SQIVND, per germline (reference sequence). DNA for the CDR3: TGTGCCAGTAGTATAACTAGCGGGGGGGGCTTCGAGTACTTC. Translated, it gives CASSITSGGGFEYF.

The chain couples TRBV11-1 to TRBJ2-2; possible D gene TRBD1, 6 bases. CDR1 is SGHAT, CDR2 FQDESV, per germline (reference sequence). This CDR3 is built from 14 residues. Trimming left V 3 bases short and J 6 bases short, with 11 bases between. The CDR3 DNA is TGTGCCAGCAGCTTCACTCAGGGGTCCGGGGAGCTGTTTTTT. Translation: CASSFTQGSGELFF. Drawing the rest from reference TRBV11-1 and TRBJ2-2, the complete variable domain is EAEVAQSPRYKITEKSQAVAFWCDPISGHATLYWYRQILGQGPELLVQFQDESVVDDSQLPKDRFSAERLKGVDSTLKIQPAELGDSAMYLCASSFTQGSGELFFGEGSRLTVL.

The CDR3 nucleotides read TGTGCCAGCAGTACTAGCGGGGGGGCCCGGAAGACCCAGTACTTC. It codes for CASSTSGGARKTQYF. The chain recombines TRBV6-5 with TRBJ2-5; 13 nucleotides match TRBD2. The CDR3 contains 15 residues. Per germline, CDR1 MNHEY and CDR2 SVGAGI. V lost 5 bases and J lost 6; bases outside the gene matches: 6.

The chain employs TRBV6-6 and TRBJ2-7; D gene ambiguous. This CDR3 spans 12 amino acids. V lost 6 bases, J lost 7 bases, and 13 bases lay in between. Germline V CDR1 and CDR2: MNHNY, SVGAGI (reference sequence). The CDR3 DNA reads TGTGCCAGCAGCCCCGGCGGCGGAGAGCAGTACTTC. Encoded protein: CASSPGGGEQYF.

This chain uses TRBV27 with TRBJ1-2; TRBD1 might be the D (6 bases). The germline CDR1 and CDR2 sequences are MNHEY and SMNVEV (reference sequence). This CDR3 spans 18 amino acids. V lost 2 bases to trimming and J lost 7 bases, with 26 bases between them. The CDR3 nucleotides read TGTGCCAGCAGTTTAGGATCCGGGGGGCTCTCGAACTGGGGTGGCTACACCTTC. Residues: CASSLGSGGLSNWGGYTF.

CDR3 sequence: CASSQGGHIVQGSTEAFF. The CDR3 nucleotides are TGTGCCAGCAGCCAGGGCGGGCACATTGTTCAGGGGAGCACTGAAGCTTTCTTT. V gene TRBV4-2 combines with J gene TRBJ1-1; perhaps TRBD1 as D (6 bases). The V gene lost 3 bases and the J gene lost 4 bases, with 24 bases spanning the gap. This CDR3 is 18 amino acids long. Germline values: CDR1 LGHNA, CDR2 YNFKEQ.

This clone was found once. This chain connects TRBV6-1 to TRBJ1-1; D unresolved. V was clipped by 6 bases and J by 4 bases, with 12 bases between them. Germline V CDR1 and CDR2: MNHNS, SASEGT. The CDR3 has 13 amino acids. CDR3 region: CASSSGLSTEAFF. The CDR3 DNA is TGTGCCAGCAGCTCAGGTCTAAGCACTGAAGCTTTCTTT.